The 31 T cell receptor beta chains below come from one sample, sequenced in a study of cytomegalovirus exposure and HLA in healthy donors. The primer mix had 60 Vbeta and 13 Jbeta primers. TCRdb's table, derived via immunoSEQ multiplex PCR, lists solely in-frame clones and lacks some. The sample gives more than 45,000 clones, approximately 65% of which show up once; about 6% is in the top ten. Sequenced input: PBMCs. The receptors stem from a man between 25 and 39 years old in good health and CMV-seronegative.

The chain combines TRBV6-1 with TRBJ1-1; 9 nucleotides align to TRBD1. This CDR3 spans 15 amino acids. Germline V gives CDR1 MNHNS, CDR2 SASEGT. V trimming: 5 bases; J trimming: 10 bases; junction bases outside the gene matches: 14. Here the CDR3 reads CASSSWTGVIPGAFF. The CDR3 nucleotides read TGTGCCAGCAGTTCCTGGACAGGGGTAATTCCTGGAGCTTTCTTT.

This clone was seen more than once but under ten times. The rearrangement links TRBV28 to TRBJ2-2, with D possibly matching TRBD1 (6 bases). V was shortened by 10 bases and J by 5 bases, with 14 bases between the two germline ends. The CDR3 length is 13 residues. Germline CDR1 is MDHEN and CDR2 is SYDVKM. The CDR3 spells CATQQGRTGELFF. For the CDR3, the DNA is TGTGCCACTCAACAGGGTCGGACCGGGGAGCTGTTTTTT.

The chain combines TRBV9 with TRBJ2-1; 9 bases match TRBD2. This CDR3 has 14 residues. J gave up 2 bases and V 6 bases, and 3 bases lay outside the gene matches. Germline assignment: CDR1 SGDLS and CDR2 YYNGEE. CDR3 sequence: CASTRLAAYNEQFF. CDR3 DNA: TGTGCCAGCACCAGACTAGCGGCCTACAATGAGCAGTTCTTC.

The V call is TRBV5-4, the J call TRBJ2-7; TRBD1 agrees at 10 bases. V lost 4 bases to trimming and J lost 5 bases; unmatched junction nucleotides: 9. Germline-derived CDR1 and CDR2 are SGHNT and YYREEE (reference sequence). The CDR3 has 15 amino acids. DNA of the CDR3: TGTGCCAGCAGCCAGGCCGGGACAGGGGCCCACGAGCAGTACTTC. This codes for CASSQAGTGAHEQYF.

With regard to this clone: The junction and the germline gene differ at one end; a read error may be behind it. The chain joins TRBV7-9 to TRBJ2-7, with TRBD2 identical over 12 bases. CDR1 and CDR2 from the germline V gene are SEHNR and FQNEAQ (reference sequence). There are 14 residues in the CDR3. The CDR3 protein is CASSLAGGPGEQYF. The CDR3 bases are TGTGCCAGCAGCCTAGCGGGAGGGCCCGGGGAGCAGTACTTC.

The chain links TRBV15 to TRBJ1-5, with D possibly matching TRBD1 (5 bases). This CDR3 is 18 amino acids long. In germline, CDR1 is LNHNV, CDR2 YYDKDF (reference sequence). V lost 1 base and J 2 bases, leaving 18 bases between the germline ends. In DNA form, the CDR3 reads TGTGCCACCAGCAGAGGCAACGAGGGGAGGTTAGGCAATCAGCCCCAGCATTTT. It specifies CATSRGNEGRLGNQPQHF.

Written as DNA, the CDR3 is TGTGCCAGCAGCTTTCAATACGAGCAGTACTTC. Translated, it gives CASSFQYEQYF. V usage is TRBV5-4 and J usage is TRBJ2-7; D gene uncertain. The V gene's germline CDR1 is SGHNT and CDR2 YYREEE (reference sequence). The V end was cut by 2 bases, the J end by 4 bases, with 4 bases between. The CDR3 spans 11 residues. Together with reference TRBV5-4 and TRBJ2-7, the CDR3 gives the full variable domain: ETGVTQSPTHLIKTRGQQVTLRCSSQSGHNTVSWYQQALGQGPQFIFQYYREEENGRGNFPPRFSGLQFPNYSSELNVNALELDDSALYLCASSFQYEQYFGPGTRLTVT.

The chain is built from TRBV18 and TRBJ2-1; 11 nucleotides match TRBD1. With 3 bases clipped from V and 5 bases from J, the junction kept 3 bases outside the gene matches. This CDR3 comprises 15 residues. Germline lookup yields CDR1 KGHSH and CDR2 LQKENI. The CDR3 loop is CASSPLGQGDNEQFF. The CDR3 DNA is TGTGCCAGCTCACCCCTGGGACAGGGGGACAATGAGCAGTTCTTC.

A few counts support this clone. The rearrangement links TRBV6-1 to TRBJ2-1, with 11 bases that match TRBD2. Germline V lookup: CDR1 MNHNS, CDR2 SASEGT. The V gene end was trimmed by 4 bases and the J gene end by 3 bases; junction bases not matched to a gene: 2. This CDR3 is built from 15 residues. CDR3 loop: CASSGTSGSYNEQFF. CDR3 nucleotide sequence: TGTGCCAGCAGTGGTACTAGCGGGAGCTACAATGAGCAGTTCTTC.

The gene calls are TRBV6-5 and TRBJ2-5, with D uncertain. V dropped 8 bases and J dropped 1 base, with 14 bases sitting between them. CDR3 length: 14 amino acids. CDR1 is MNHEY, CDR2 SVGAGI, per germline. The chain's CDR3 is CASRSATFQETQYF. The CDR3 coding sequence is TGTGCCAGCCGAAGTGCTACCTTCCAAGAGACCCAGTACTTC.

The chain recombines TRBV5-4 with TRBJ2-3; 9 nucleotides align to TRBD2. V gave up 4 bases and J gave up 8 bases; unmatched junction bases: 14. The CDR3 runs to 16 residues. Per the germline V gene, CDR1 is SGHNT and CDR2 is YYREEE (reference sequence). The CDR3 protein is CASSLGPEAGGSTQYF. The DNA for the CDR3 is TGTGCCAGCAGCCTGGGACCCGAAGCGGGGGGTTCTACGCAGTATTTT.

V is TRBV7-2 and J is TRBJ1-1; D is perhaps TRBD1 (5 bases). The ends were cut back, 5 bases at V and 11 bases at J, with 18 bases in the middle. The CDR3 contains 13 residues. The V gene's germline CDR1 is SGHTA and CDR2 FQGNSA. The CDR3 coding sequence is TGTGCCAGCAGCCCGGGGGGGACCCTTCGGGCTTTCTTT. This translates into CASSPGGTLRAFF.

CDR3 residues: CASRQQGALAGELFF. Here the CDR3 DNA reads TGTGCCAGCAGGCAACAGGGGGCGTTAGCCGGGGAGCTGTTTTTT. The rearrangement uses TRBV6-5 and TRBJ2-2; 9 nucleotides agree with TRBD1. The germline V gene has CDR1 MNHEY and CDR2 SVGAGI. Trimming took 6 bases from V and 6 from J; bases not matched to a gene: 8. The CDR3 spans 15 residues.

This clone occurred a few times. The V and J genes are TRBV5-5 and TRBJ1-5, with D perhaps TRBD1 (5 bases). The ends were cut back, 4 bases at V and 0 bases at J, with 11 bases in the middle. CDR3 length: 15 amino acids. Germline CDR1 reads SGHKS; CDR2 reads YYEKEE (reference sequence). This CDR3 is CASSPDSYSNQPQHF. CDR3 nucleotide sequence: TGTGCCAGCAGCCCAGACAGTTATAGCAATCAGCCCCAGCATTTT.

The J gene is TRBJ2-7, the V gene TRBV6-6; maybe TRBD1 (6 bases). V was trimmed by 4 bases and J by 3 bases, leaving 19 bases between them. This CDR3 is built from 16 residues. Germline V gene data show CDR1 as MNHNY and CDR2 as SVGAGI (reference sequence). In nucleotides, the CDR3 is TGTGCCAGCAGTTGGCGTCCAGGGGCGCAGGGCTACGAGCAGTACTTC. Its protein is CASSWRPGAQGYEQYF.

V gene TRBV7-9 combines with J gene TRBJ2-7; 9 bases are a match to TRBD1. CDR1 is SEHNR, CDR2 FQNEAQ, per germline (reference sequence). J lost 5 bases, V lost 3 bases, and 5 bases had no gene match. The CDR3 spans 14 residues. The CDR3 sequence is CASSLSQGADEQYF. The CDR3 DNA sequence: TGTGCCAGCAGCTTGTCACAGGGGGCAGACGAGCAGTACTTC.

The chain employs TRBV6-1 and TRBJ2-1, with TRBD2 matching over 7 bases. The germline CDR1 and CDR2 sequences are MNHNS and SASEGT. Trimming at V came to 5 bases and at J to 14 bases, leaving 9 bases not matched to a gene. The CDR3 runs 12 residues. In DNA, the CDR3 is TGTGCCAGCAGTTCAGTCGGGGAGGGAAAGTTCTTC. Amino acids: CASSSVGEGKFF.

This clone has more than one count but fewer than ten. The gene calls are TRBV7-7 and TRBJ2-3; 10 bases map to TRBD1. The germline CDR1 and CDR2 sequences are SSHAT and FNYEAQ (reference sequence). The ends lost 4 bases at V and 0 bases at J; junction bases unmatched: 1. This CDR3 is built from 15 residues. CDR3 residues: CASSSGQGSTDTQYF. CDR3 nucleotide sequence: TGTGCCAGCAGCTCGGGACAGGGGAGCACAGATACGCAGTATTTT.

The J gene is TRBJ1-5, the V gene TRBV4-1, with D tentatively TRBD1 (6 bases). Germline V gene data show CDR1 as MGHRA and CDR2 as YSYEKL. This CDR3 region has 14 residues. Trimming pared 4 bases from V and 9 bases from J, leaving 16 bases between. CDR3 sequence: CASSPGRTVRPQHF. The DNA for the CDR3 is TGCGCCAGCAGCCCAGGTAGGACAGTAAGGCCCCAGCATTTT.

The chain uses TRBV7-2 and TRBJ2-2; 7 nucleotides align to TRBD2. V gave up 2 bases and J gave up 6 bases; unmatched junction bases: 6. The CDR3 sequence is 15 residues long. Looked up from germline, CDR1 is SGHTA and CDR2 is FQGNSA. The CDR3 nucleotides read TGTGCCAGCAGCTTATGGACTAGTTCCCCCGGGGAGCTGTTTTTT. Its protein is CASSLWTSSPGELFF.

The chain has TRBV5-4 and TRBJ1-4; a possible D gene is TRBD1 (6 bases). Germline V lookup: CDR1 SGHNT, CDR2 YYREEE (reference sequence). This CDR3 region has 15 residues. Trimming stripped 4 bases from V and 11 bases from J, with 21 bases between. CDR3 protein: CASSLFPGHQRKLFF. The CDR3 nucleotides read TGTGCCAGCAGCCTCTTCCCGGGACACCAGCGGAAACTGTTTTTT.

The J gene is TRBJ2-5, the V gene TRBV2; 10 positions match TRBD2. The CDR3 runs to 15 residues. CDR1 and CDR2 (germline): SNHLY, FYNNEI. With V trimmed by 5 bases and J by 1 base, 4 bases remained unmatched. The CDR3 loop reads CASSLAGAPQETQYF. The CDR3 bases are TGTGCCAGCAGTCTAGCGGGAGCCCCCCAAGAGACCCAGTACTTC.

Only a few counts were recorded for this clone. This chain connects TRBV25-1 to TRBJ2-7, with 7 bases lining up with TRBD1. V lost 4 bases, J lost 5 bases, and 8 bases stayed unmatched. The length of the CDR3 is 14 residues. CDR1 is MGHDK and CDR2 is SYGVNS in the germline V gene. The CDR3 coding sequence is TGTGCCAGCAGTGGGGTACAGGGGTACGACGAGCAGTACTTC. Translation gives CASSGVQGYDEQYF.

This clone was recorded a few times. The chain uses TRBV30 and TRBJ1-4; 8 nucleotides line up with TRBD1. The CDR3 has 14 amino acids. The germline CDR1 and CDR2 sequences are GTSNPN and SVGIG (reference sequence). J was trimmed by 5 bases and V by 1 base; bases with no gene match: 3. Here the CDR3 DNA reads TGTGCCTGGAGTGCGGACAGGGTGAATGAAAAACTGTTTTTT. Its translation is CAWSADRVNEKLFF.

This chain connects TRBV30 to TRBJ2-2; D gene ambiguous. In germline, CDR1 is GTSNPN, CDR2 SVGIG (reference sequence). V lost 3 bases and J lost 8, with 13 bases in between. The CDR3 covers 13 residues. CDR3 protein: CAWREIVTGELFF. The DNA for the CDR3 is TGTGCCTGGAGGGAGATAGTGACTGGGGAGCTGTTTTTT.

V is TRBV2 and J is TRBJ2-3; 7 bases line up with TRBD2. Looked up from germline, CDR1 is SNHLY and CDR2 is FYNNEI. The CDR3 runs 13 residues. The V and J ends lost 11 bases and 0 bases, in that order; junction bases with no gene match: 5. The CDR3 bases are TGTGCCGGGGGGGGTGGGAGCACAGATACGCAGTATTTT. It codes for CAGGGGSTDTQYF.

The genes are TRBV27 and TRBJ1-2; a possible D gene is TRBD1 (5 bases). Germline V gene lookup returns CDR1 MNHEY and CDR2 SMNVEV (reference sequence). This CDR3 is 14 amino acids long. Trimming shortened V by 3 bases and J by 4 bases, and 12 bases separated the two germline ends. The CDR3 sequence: CASSLDRGGYGYTF. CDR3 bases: TGTGCCAGCAGTTTGGATAGGGGAGGCTATGGCTACACCTTC.

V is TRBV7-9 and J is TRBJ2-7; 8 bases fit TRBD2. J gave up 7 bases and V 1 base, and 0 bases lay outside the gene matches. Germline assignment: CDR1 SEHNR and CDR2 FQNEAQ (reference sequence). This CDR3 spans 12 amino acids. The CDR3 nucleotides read TGTGCCAGCAGCTTAGTAGCGGGGGAGCAGTACTTC. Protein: CASSLVAGEQYF.

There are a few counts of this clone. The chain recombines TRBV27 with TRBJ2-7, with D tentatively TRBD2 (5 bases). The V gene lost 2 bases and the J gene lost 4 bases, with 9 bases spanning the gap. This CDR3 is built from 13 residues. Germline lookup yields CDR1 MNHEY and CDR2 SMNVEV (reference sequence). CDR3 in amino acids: CASSLRGGYEQYF. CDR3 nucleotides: TGTGCCAGCAGTTTACGGGGTGGATACGAGCAGTACTTC.

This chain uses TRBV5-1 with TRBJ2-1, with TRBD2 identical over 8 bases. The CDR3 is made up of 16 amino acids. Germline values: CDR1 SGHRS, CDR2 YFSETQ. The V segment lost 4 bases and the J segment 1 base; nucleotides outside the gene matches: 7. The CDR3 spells CASSAGGRPSYNEQFF. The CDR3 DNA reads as TGCGCCAGCAGCGCCGGCGGGAGGCCTTCCTACAATGAGCAGTTCTTC.

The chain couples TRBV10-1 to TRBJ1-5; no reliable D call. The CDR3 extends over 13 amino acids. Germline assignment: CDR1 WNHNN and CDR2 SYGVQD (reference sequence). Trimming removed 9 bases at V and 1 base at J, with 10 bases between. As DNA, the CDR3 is TGCGCCAGTCCCCTACGGAGCAATCAGCCCCAGCATTTT. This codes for CASPLRSNQPQHF.